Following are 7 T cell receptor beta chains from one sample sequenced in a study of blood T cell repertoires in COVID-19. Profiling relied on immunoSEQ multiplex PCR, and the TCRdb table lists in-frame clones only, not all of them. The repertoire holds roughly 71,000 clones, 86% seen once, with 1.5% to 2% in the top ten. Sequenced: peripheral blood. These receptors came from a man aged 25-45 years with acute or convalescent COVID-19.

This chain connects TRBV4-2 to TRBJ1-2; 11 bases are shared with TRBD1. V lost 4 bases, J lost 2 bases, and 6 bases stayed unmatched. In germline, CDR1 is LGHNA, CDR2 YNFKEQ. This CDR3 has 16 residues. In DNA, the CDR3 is TGTGCCAGCAGCCCCATGGGACAGGGGGGGAACTATGGCTACACCTTC. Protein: CASSPMGQGGNYGYTF.

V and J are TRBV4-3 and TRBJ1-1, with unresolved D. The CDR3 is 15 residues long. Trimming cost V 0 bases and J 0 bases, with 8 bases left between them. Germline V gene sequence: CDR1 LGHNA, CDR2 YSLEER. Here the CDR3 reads CASSQEAEMNTEAFF. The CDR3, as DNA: TGCGCCAGCAGCCAAGAGGCGGAGATGAACACTGAAGCTTTCTTT.

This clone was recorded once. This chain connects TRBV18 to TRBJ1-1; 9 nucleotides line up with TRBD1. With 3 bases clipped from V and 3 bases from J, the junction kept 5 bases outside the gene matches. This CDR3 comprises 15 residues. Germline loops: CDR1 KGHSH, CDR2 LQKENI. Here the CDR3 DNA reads TGTGCCAGCTCACCCCGCACAGGGGGCTACACTGAAGCTTTCTTT. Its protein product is CASSPRTGGYTEAFF.

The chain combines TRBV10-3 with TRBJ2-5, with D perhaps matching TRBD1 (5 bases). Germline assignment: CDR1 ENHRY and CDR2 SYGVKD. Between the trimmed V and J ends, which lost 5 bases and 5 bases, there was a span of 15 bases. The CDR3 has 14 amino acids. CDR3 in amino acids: CAISSPRVSETQYF. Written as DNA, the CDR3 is TGTGCCATCAGTAGCCCCAGGGTTTCGGAGACCCAGTACTTC.

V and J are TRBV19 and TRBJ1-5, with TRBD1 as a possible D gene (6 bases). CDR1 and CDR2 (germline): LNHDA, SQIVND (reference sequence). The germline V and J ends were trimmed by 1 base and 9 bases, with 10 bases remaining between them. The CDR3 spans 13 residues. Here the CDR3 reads CASSIGGRAPQHF. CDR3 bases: TGTGCCAGTAGTATAGGGGGGCGGGCGCCCCAGCATTTT.

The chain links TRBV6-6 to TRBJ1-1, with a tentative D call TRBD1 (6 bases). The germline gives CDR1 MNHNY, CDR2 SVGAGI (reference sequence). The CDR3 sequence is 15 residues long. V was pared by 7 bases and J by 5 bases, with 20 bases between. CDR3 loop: CASTRDGGRGTEAFF. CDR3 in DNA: TGTGCCAGCACCCGAGACGGGGGGCGAGGGACTGAAGCTTTCTTT.

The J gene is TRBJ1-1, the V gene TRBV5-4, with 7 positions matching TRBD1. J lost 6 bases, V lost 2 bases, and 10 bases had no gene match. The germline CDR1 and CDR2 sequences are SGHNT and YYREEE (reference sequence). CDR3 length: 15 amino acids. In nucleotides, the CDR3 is TGTGCCAGCAGCTTCCTTAGTCGACAGGGAGCTGAAGCTTTCTTT. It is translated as CASSFLSRQGAEAFF.